The clone carrying this T cell receptor beta chain has a count of ten or more. Its cognate antigen is unknown. This entry belongs to a study of T cells in Graves' hyperthyroidism and ophthalmopathy. Study-wide background: Peripheral blood was acquired at first diagnosis, ahead of any therapy whatsoever.

TCR beta CDR3 region amplification was performed from RNA transcripts. The HTBI primer set drove a first-round RT-PCR of the TCR CDR3. TCRdb re-derived calls from the multiplex PCR reads in MiXCR, one entry per CDR3 protein. The sample lists roughly 350,000 distinct CDR3 sequences, roughly 15% occurring once. Uncontrolled infection, other autoimmune disease, pregnancy or lactation disqualified patients from enrolment. Notes on the study in general: Ophthalmopathy was model-predicted a median roughly six months pre-onset.

Trimming at V came to 7 bases and at J to 7 bases, leaving 7 bases not matched to a gene. The CDR3 has 13 residues. This TCR was sampled from a woman in her thirties or forties with Graves' ophthalmopathy. The chain employs TRBV12-3 or TRBV12-4 and TRBJ2-7; 10 bases map to TRBD2. Sequences were obtained from blood. Written as DNA, the CDR3 is TGTGCCAGCACCCCCCTGGGACTAGCGGAGCAGTACTTC. It codes for CASTPLGLAEQYF.